Below, 14 T cell receptor beta chains from the same sample are listed, as sequenced in a study of OX40 agonist ivuxolimab in advanced cancers. Sequencing was performed with immunoSEQ multiplex PCR; in TCRdb, only in-frame clones are kept and a portion is missing. The data hold about 64,000 clones, with about 80% observed a single time. The specimen was CD4+ or CD8+ T cells sorted from blood, collected in a trial of the OX40 agonist ivuxolimab. These receptors were obtained from an adult with an advanced solid tumor such as melanoma, head and neck, liver or kidney cancer.

This chain connects TRBV28 to TRBJ2-3; 14 bases are shared with TRBD2. Germline CDR1 reads MDHEN; CDR2 reads SYDVKM. The trim removed 3 bases at V and 5 bases at J, leaving 4 bases unmatched. The CDR3 covers 16 residues. Here the CDR3 DNA reads TGTGCCAGCAGTTTGACTAGCGGGAGGGAACGAGATACGCAGTATTTT. It specifies CASSLTSGRERDTQYF.

This chain links TRBV6-5 with TRBJ2-7; 8 bases fit TRBD2. This CDR3 is 15 amino acids long. V lost 4 bases, J lost 7 bases, and 12 bases stayed unmatched. CDR1 is MNHEY and CDR2 is SVGAGI in the germline V gene. The CDR3 DNA is TGTGCCAGCAGTTCTAGGGATAGCGGGACTTGGGAGCAGTACTTC. It codes for CASSSRDSGTWEQYF.

This clone was found once. The rearrangement links TRBV2 to TRBJ2-7, with 10 bases identical to TRBD1. Trimming at V came to 8 bases and at J to 3 bases, leaving 13 bases not matched to a gene. Germline CDR1 SNHLY, CDR2 FYNNEI. The CDR3 totals 16 residues. The CDR3 is CASPRQGAPSGYEQYF. The CDR3 bases are TGTGCCAGCCCAAGACAGGGGGCCCCTTCGGGCTACGAGCAGTACTTC.

The V and J genes are TRBV18 and TRBJ2-7, with D uncertain. The CDR3 runs to 14 residues. CDR1 is KGHSH, CDR2 LQKENI, per germline. Trimming cost V 3 bases and J 4 bases, with 13 bases left between them. In DNA form, the CDR3 reads TGTGCCAGCTCACCCCCCGGGCCTGTTTACGAGCAGTACTTC. Its translation is CASSPPGPVYEQYF.

V usage is TRBV2 and J usage is TRBJ2-1; D is uncertain. The germline V gene has CDR1 SNHLY and CDR2 FYNNEI. This CDR3 has 13 amino acids. Trimming removed 4 bases at V and 5 bases at J, with 9 bases between. CDR3 sequence (DNA): TGTGCCAGCAGTGTTAACATTGACAATGAGCAGTTCTTC. It translates to CASSVNIDNEQFF.

The rearrangement uses TRBV6-1 and TRBJ2-3; 7 positions match TRBD1. With 7 bases clipped from V and 2 bases from J, the junction kept 9 bases outside the gene matches. The V gene's germline CDR1 is MNHNS and CDR2 SASEGT. This CDR3 contains 15 residues. The CDR3 here is CASIRLGQATDTQYF. CDR3 sequence (DNA): TGTGCCAGCATTAGACTTGGACAGGCCACAGATACGCAGTATTTT.

This clone was counted once. This chain connects TRBV5-8 to TRBJ1-2; D uncertain. Trimming shortened V by 0 bases and J by 0 bases, and 9 bases separated the two germline ends. Germline V gives CDR1 SGHTS, CDR2 YDEGEE. The CDR3 consists of 15 residues. CDR3 in amino acids: CASSLGPKTNYGYTF. For the CDR3, the DNA is TGTGCCAGCAGCTTGGGACCCAAAACTAACTATGGCTACACCTTC. Using reference TRBV5-8 and TRBJ1-2 for the parts outside the CDR3, the full variable domain is EAGVTQSPTHLIKTRGQQATLRCSPISGHTSVYWYQQALGLGLQFLLWYDEGEERNRGNFPPRFSGRQFPNYSSELNVNALELEDSALYLCASSLGPKTNYGYTFGSGTRLTVV.

The chain uses TRBV18 and TRBJ1-2; TRBD1 matches at 7 bases. Germline loops: CDR1 KGHSH, CDR2 LQKENI. The CDR3 has 15 amino acids. J gave up 8 bases and V 2 bases, and 11 bases lay outside the gene matches. This CDR3 is CASSPSRQGRVGYTF. DNA for the CDR3: TGTGCCAGCTCACCATCCCGACAGGGAAGGGTGGGCTACACCTTC.

The J gene is TRBJ1-2, the V gene TRBV6-6; TRBD1 matches at 7 bases. Germline V gene lookup returns CDR1 MNHNY and CDR2 SVGAGI (reference sequence). The J segment lost 7 bases and the V segment lost 6 bases, leaving 5 bases of the junction unmatched. This CDR3 region has 12 residues. Written as DNA, the CDR3 is TGTGCCAGCAGCAGGACAGGCGGTGGCTACACCTTC. Translating it yields CASSRTGGGYTF.

The V call is TRBV28, the J call TRBJ2-5; D is possibly TRBD1 or TRBD2 (5 bases each). The V gene's germline CDR1 is MDHEN and CDR2 SYDVKM. V lost 3 bases, J lost 0 bases, and 20 bases lay in between. This CDR3 has 18 residues. The CDR3 protein is CASSFIRDAGLYQETQYF. Written as DNA, the CDR3 is TGTGCCAGCAGTTTCATCCGGGACGCAGGGTTGTACCAAGAGACCCAGTACTTC.

The chain combines TRBV5-5 with TRBJ2-7; no reliable D call. CDR1 is SGHKS, CDR2 YYEKEE, per germline (reference sequence). V lost 0 bases and J 1 base, leaving 11 bases between the germline ends. The CDR3 has 15 amino acids. The CDR3 sequence is CASSLVAVKSYEQYF. The CDR3 nucleotides read TGTGCCAGCAGCTTGGTGGCAGTAAAGTCCTACGAGCAGTACTTC. Combining the CDR3 with reference TRBV5-5 and TRBJ2-7 gives the whole variable domain DAGVTQSPTHLIKTRGQQVTLRCSPISGHKSVSWYQQVLGQGPQFIFQYYEKEERGRGNFPDRFSARQFPNYSSELNVNALLLGDSALYLCASSLVAVKSYEQYFGPGTRLTVT.

The chain has TRBV11-2 and TRBJ2-7; no clear D gene. The CDR3 extends over 16 amino acids. Trimming removed 2 bases at V and 0 bases at J, with 14 bases between. CDR1 and CDR2 from the germline V gene are SGHAT and FQNNGV. CDR3: CASSLLVARSSYEQYF. DNA for the CDR3: TGTGCCAGCAGCTTACTGGTGGCACGCTCCTCCTACGAGCAGTACTTC.

The chain has TRBV6-5 and TRBJ2-2, with a tentative D call TRBD2 (6 bases). The germline V gene encodes CDR1 MNHEY and CDR2 SVGAGI. Trimming pared 1 base from V and 5 bases from J, leaving 11 bases between. The CDR3 consists of 15 residues. CDR3 in amino acids: CASSYLGGSTGELFF. In nucleotides, the CDR3 is TGTGCCAGCAGTTACTTGGGGGGTAGTACCGGGGAGCTGTTTTTT.

The rearrangement uses TRBV6-5 and TRBJ1-4, with unresolved D. CDR1 is MNHEY, CDR2 SVGAGI, per germline. CDR3 length: 15 residues. Trimming removed 0 bases from V and 3 bases from J, with 8 bases in between. CDR3 protein: CASSYSGLSNEKLFF. In DNA form, the CDR3 reads TGTGCCAGCAGTTACTCAGGGTTGTCTAATGAAAAACTGTTTTTT.